This T cell receptor beta chain was captured by sequencing in a study of human T cells and chemical hapten exposure. Study-wide results and limits: With alopecia, donors may have immune responses unlike healthy people's.

The CDR3 loop spans 15 amino acids. Trimming at V came to 5 bases and at J to 10 bases, leaving 10 bases not matched to a gene. Germline CDR1 is DFQATT and CDR2 is SNEGSKA (reference sequence). This clonotype was seen repeatedly, ten times or more. Its antigen is currently unknown. The library tagged each cDNA molecule with unique molecular identifiers. From the RACE reads, TCRdb called clonotypes with MiXCR, one entry per CDR3 protein. The top ten hold less than 6.5% of the sample, which has 350,000 to 400,000 distinct CDR3 sequences, about 6% seen once. Stated time point: patch test 2, 6 weeks after DPC sensitization. The treatment here: therapeutic diphenylcyclopropenone sensitization with weekly scalp DPC. Sample donors consisted of patients with alopecia, aged 18 to 70 years, who were suitable for DPC.

Source: whole blood, taken in connection with sensitization to the hapten diphenylcyclopropenone (DPC). The chain employs TRBV20-1 and TRBJ2-3, with 15 bases fitting TRBD2. The clonotype comes from a woman under 30 with alopecia areata. Some clones in this sample may be carry-over from other donors' samples. The CDR3 DNA reads as TGCAGTGCTTACGGACTAGCGGGGGGGCCAGTTGCGCAGTATTTT. Translated, it gives CSAYGLAGGPVAQYF.